The T cell receptor beta chain described here comes from a study of blood T cell repertoires in COVID-19. As for the study in general: T cells, B-cell-depleted T cells, or PBMCs provided the cDNA or gDNA that served as material.

In Cohort 3, a recovered donor had either two negative PCRs, clearance, or symptom resolution. Trimming removed 3 bases at V and 5 bases at J, with 13 bases between. This CDR3 comprises 14 residues. Germline V lookup: CDR1 SGHRS, CDR2 YFSETQ. In the authors' methods: Estimates of nucleated cell counts were drawn from the amplification of reference gene primers. Only in-frame clones appear in the TCRdb table, and some are missing; sequencing was by immunoSEQ multiplex PCR. V, J and clone size derive from that table, while D and trimming were established from the DNA sequence. This table holds about 310,000 clones, around nine tenths found once.

The clonotype comes from a woman aged 40 to 55 who had recovered from COVID-19. This sequence joins TRBV5-1 and TRBJ2-3; possibly TRBD2 for D (7 bases). The material sequenced was PBMCs or T cells enriched from blood (not recorded which). The CDR3 is CASSWGGGGDTQYF. The CDR3, as DNA: TGCGCCAGCAGCTGGGGGGGCGGTGGAGATACGCAGTATTTT.